This TCR beta chain was recorded in a study of CD8+CD57+ T cells in acquired aplastic anemia. Study-level information: An average of 3.2 ug of DNA was obtained from sorted CD4+ and CD8+ cells.

CDR3 and TCR beta VDJ profiling relied on a genomic DNA template. TCRdb analysed the reads with MiXCR anew, one entry per CDR3 protein. The sample consists of roughly 300,000 distinct CDR3 sequences, approximately 55% of them appearing once. Study results and caveats: A set of around 30 CD8+ CDR3 sequences was shared between patients and controls, and these sequences appeared highly expressed in patients.

A word on this clonotype: Its antigen is as yet unknown.

The CDR3 totals 16 residues. V lost 4 bases, J lost 2 bases, and 5 bases stayed unmatched. Germline values: CDR1 SNHLY, CDR2 FYNNEI. The receptor's source is a human donor with severe aplastic anemia or a healthy control (not recorded which). Sample: sorted CD4+, CD8+, or CD8+CD57+ T cells (not recorded which) from PBMCs. This chain uses TRBV2 with TRBJ2-5; TRBD2 matches 12 bases. CDR3 sequence: CASSVWTSGVQETQYF. Here the CDR3 DNA reads TGTGCCAGCAGTGTCTGGACTAGCGGGGTTCAAGAGACCCAGTACTTC.